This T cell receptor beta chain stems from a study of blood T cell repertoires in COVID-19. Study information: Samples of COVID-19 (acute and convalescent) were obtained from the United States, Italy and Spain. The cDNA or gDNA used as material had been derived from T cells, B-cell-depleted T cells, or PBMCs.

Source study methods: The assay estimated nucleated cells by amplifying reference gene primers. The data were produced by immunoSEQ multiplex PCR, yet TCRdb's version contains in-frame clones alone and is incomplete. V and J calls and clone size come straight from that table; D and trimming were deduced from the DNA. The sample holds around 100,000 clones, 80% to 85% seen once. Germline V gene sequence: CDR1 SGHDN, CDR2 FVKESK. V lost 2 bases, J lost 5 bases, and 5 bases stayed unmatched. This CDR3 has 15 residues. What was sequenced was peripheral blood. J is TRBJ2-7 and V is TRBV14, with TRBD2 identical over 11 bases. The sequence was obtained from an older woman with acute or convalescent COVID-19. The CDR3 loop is CASSQLAGGTDEQYF. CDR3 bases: TGTGCCAGCAGCCAACTAGCGGGAGGAACGGACGAGCAGTACTTC.